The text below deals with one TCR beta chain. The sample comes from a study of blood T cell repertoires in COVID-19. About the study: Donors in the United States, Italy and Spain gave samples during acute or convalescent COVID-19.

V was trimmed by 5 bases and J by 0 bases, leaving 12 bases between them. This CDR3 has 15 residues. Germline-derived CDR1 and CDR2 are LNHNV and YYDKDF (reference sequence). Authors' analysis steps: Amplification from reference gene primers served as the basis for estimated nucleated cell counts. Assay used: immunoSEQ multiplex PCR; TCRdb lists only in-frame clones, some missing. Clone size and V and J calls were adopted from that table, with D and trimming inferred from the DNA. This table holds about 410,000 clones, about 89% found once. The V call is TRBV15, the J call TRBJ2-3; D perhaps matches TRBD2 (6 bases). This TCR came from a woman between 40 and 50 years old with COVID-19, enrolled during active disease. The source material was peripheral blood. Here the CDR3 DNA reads TGTGCCACCAGCGGTACTAGCCGTAGCACAGATACGCAGTATTTT. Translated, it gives CATSGTSRSTDTQYF.